This T cell receptor beta chain was retrieved from a study of blood T cell repertoires in COVID-19. Whole-study context: Some COVID-19 samples were acute and others convalescent; all came from the United States, Italy and Spain. The analysed material was cDNA or gDNA that came from T cells, B-cell-depleted T cells, or PBMCs.

In the authors' workflow: Amplified reference gene primers provided the basis for estimating nucleated cell counts. Only in-frame clones appear in the TCRdb table, and some are missing; sequencing was by immunoSEQ multiplex PCR. V, J and clone size are taken as reported in that table, and D and trimming were inferred from the DNA itself. Of just under 150,000 clones listed, around 90% are singletons. V was clipped by 4 bases and J by 0 bases; unmatched bases: 14. The germline gives CDR1 SGDLS, CDR2 YYNGEE. The CDR3 is 19 amino acids. V usage is TRBV9 and J usage is TRBJ2-1; 9 bases align to TRBD2. The sequence was collected from a woman aged 45-60 years with acute or convalescent COVID-19. The sequencing input was peripheral blood. The CDR3 coding sequence is TGTGCCAGCAGCCCTCCCCCTCGAGCGGGGGGCTCCTCCTACAATGAGCAGTTCTTC. The encoded protein is CASSPPPRAGGSSYNEQFF.